Described below is a single TCR beta chain sequence and its context. Assay used: immunoSEQ multiplex PCR; TCRdb lists only in-frame clones, some missing. The sample lists some 110,000 clones; over 75% were seen once. The data originate from a study of T cell responses to AZD1222 COVID-19 vaccine. The overall study: Second-dose intervals of approximately 4 or approximately 12 weeks were pooled.

This CDR3 is 17 amino acids long. Trimming removed 4 bases at V and 3 bases at J, with 20 bases between. Germline V gene sequence: CDR1 KGHDR, CDR2 SFDVKD. The material was peripheral blood, obtained on day 0 of AZD1222 vaccination. The sequence came from an adult in good health. The rearrangement joins TRBV24-1 to TRBJ2-5, with D possibly TRBD2 on 6 matching bases. DNA of the CDR3: TGTGCCACCAGTGAGGGCTCGACGGAGTGGGAGGAAGAGACCCAGTACTTC. It specifies CATSEGSTEWEEETQYF.